The rows below give T cell receptor beta chains drawn from one sample of a study of PD-1 blockade in classical Hodgkin lymphoma. Clones were sequenced by immunoSEQ multiplex PCR, and TCRdb holds only the in-frame ones, with some missing. The repertoire holds about 29,000 clones, 88% seen once, with approximately 6.3% in the top ten. Sequencing used CD8+ T cells from blood, obtained at baseline. The receptors were sampled from a human donor with classical Hodgkin lymphoma. Each CDR3 is given with its conserved first and last residue. D genes are given only for firm matches. Where a row states a size, it is once, few, many or the class of an expanded clone; other rows omit it.

abundance: NA; d_gene: NA; v_gene: TRBV5-1; j_gene: TRBJ2-1; CDR3aa: CASSLAGSGNEQFF; CDR3nt: TGCGCCAGCAGCTTGGCGGGGAGCGGCAATGAGCAGTTCTTC
abundance: NA; d_gene: NA; v_gene: TRBV27; j_gene: TRBJ2-3; CDR3aa: CASSLRETDTQYF; CDR3nt: TGTGCCAGCAGTTTACGGGAAACAGATACGCAGTATTTT
abundance: NA; d_gene: NA; v_gene: TRBV5-1; j_gene: TRBJ2-5; CDR3aa: CASSPEQGPQETQYF; CDR3nt: TGCGCCAGCAGCCCAGAACAGGGCCCGCAAGAGACCCAGTACTTC
abundance: NA; d_gene: NA; v_gene: TRBV4-2; j_gene: TRBJ1-3; CDR3aa: CASSQAGDSGNTIYF; CDR3nt: TGTGCCAGCAGCCAGGCGGGGGACTCTGGAAACACCATATATTTT
abundance: NA; d_gene: TRBD1; v_gene: TRBV2; j_gene: TRBJ2-7; CDR3aa: CASPVLRTGYYEQYF; CDR3nt: TGTGCCAGCCCTGTTCTCCGGACAGGGTACTACGAGCAGTACTTC
abundance: NA; d_gene: TRBD2; v_gene: TRBV27; j_gene: TRBJ2-1; CDR3aa: CASSGVGLAGNEQFF; CDR3nt: TGTGCCAGCAGTGGGGTCGGACTAGCGGGCAATGAGCAGTTCTTC
abundance: NA; d_gene: TRBD2; v_gene: TRBV6-5; j_gene: TRBJ2-5; CDR3aa: CASSSPTSGETQYF; CDR3nt: TGTGCCAGCAGTTCCCCTACTAGCGGGGAGACCCAGTACTTC
abundance: NA; d_gene: NA; v_gene: TRBV29-1; j_gene: TRBJ2-2; CDR3aa: CSVAVGPTGELFF; CDR3nt: TGCAGCGTTGCCGTCGGGCCCACCGGGGAGCTGTTTTTT
abundance: NA; d_gene: NA; v_gene: TRBV4-1; j_gene: TRBJ2-5; CDR3aa: CASSQDLAGKETQYF; CDR3nt: TGCGCCAGCAGCCAAGATCTTGCGGGTAAAGAGACCCAGTACTTC
abundance: NA; d_gene: NA; v_gene: TRBV15; j_gene: TRBJ2-2; CDR3aa: CATSRDRGSGELFF; CDR3nt: TGTGCCACCAGCAGAGATCGGGGATCCGGGGAGCTGTTTTTT
abundance: NA; d_gene: NA; v_gene: TRBV7-9; j_gene: TRBJ2-7; CDR3aa: CASSYLTALGTYEQYF; CDR3nt: TGTGCCAGCAGCTACCTAACGGCCCTAGGGACCTACGAGCAGTACTTC
abundance: NA; d_gene: NA; v_gene: TRBV27; j_gene: TRBJ2-1; CDR3aa: CASRIYESYNEQFF; CDR3nt: TGTGCCAGCAGAATCTACGAGTCCTACAATGAGCAGTTCTTC
abundance: NA; d_gene: TRBD2; v_gene: TRBV7-9; j_gene: TRBJ2-7; CDR3aa: CASSYSGGEQYF; CDR3nt: TGTGCCAGCAGTTATAGCGGGGGCGAGCAGTACTTC
abundance: NA; d_gene: NA; v_gene: TRBV27; j_gene: TRBJ1-1; CDR3aa: CASSFPGWTEAFF; CDR3nt: TGTGCCAGCAGTTTCCCAGGATGGACTGAAGCTTTCTTT
abundance: NA; d_gene: TRBD1; v_gene: TRBV29-1; j_gene: TRBJ1-1; CDR3aa: CSVEQGAGLGTEAFF; CDR3nt: TGCAGCGTTGAGCAGGGGGCGGGTTTGGGCACTGAAGCTTTCTTT
abundance: NA; d_gene: TRBD1; v_gene: TRBV27; j_gene: TRBJ2-7; CDR3aa: CASKGQGSYEQYF; CDR3nt: TGTGCCAGCAAGGGACAGGGTTCCTACGAGCAGTACTTC
abundance: once; d_gene: TRBD2; v_gene: TRBV4-1; j_gene: TRBJ2-7; CDR3aa: CASSELAGKDSYEQYF; CDR3nt: TGCGCCAGCAGTGAACTAGCGGGAAAGGATTCCTACGAGCAGTACTTC
abundance: NA; d_gene: NA; v_gene: TRBV19; j_gene: TRBJ1-3; CDR3aa: CASLSAWDGNTIYF; CDR3nt: TGTGCCAGTTTGTCGGCGTGGGACGGAAACACCATATATTTT
abundance: NA; d_gene: NA; v_gene: TRBV29-1; j_gene: TRBJ1-2; CDR3aa: CSVDQGRHGYTF; CDR3nt: TGCAGCGTTGATCAGGGGAGGCATGGCTACACCTTC
abundance: NA; d_gene: NA; v_gene: TRBV9; j_gene: TRBJ2-2; CDR3aa: CASSVRGPSTGELFF; CDR3nt: TGTGCCAGCAGCGTCAGGGGTCCCTCCACCGGGGAGCTGTTTTTT
abundance: NA; d_gene: NA; v_gene: TRBV5-1; j_gene: TRBJ1-4; CDR3aa: CASSLFERSGAPRGGEKLFF; CDR3nt: TGCGCCAGCAGCTTGTTTGAAAGATCCGGCGCCCCCCGGGGAGGCGAAAAACTGTTTTTT
abundance: NA; d_gene: TRBD1; v_gene: TRBV7-3; j_gene: TRBJ2-5; CDR3aa: CASSLGIGQGFRETQYF; CDR3nt: TGTGCCAGCAGCTTGGGTATCGGACAGGGTTTTCGAGAGACCCAGTACTTC
abundance: NA; d_gene: NA; v_gene: TRBV28; j_gene: TRBJ1-2; CDR3aa: CASSQKGYTF; CDR3nt: TGTGCCAGCAGCCAAAAGGGATACACCTTC
abundance: NA; d_gene: NA; v_gene: TRBV5-1; j_gene: TRBJ2-5; CDR3aa: CASSLVRDGEALSHGLRSETQYF; CDR3nt: TGCGCCAGCAGCTTAGTCCGGGACGGCGAGGCCCTTAGTCATGGACTCCGTAGTGAGACCCAGTACTTC
abundance: NA; d_gene: NA; v_gene: TRBV9; j_gene: TRBJ2-3; CDR3aa: CASSHKDDTDTQYF; CDR3nt: TGTGCCAGCAGCCATAAGGACGACACAGATACGCAGTATTTT
abundance: once; d_gene: NA; v_gene: TRBV9; j_gene: TRBJ2-1; CDR3aa: CATGRYNEQFF; CDR3nt: TGTGCCACGGGGCGCTACAATGAGCAGTTCTTC
abundance: NA; d_gene: TRBD1; v_gene: TRBV30; j_gene: TRBJ2-7; CDR3aa: CAGKGPGQDRGEQYF; CDR3nt: TGTGCCGGCAAGGGCCCGGGACAGGACCGTGGGGAGCAGTACTTC
abundance: NA; d_gene: NA; v_gene: TRBV7-8; j_gene: TRBJ2-7; CDR3aa: CASSLVNEQYF; CDR3nt: TGTGCCAGCAGCTTAGTGAACGAGCAGTACTTC
abundance: NA; d_gene: NA; v_gene: TRBV28; j_gene: TRBJ1-2; CDR3aa: CASSLRYGYTF; CDR3nt: TGTGCCAGCAGTTTAAGGTATGGCTACACCTTC